A selection of T cell receptor beta chains follows, all from one sample in a study of T cells in narcolepsy. This table comes from immunoSEQ multiplex PCR, and its TCRdb copy is limited to in-frame clones, with some not included. This table holds 20,000 to 30,000 clones, approximately 80% found once. Source material: CD45RA- memory CD4+ T cells from PBMCs. The receptors come from a human donor with narcolepsy. CDR3s include the opening cysteine and the closing phenylalanine or tryptophan.

>TRBJ1-5|TRBV21-1
CASSRRDGNQPQHF
>TRBJ2-5|TRBV7-8
CASSPGGPGETQYF
>TRBJ2-2|TRBV5-4
CASSLAGQGAGELFF
>TRBJ1-1|TRBV2
CASLRGGAMNTEAFF
>TRBJ2-2|TRBV2
CASKEGTGDAGELFF
>TRBJ2-7|TRBV2
CASTQVGSYEQYF
>TRBJ1-4|TRBV28
CASTDRGGNEKLFF
>TRBJ1-1|TRBV30
CAWSVQDRADRAFF
>TRBJ1-2|TRBV9
CASSPGTGRPHNYGYTF
>TRBJ2-1|TRBV5-8
CASSLSQYNEQFF
>TRBJ1-2|TRBV5-4
CASSLRTDPSPYTF
>TRBJ2-3|TRBV29-1
CSAQRDLADTQYF
>TRBJ1-2|TRBV27
CASRLSGTGGNYGYTF
>TRBJ1-1|TRBV13
CASSPPGGTLIAFF
>TRBJ1-3|TRBV6-5
CASSYSAGTSGNTIYF
>TRBJ2-7|TRBV19
CASSRAWGGDEQYF
>TRBJ2-3|TRBV5-4
CASRAGSTDTQYF
>TRBJ1-6|TRBV30
CAWSLSGTGEPPLHF
>TRBJ2-3|TRBV6-5
CASSFSGLRTDTQYF
>TRBJ1-1|TRBV7-3
CASSQYGILINTEAFF
>TRBJ1-5|TRBV6-5
CASSSGGNQPQHF
>TRBJ2-5|TRBV7-6
CASSLGTGLVTQYF
>TRBJ1-6|TRBV7-2
CASSSPILPLHF
>TRBJ2-7|TRBV30
CAWRRPGTYYEQYF
>TRBJ1-2|TRBV5-1
CASRIDRGRGGYTF
>TRBJ2-1|TRBV19
CASSRGQGAIAGNEQFF
>TRBJ2-1|TRBV7-9
CASSTSGSSYNEQFF
>TRBJ1-5|TRBV27
CASSFGTGLGQPQHF
>TRBJ2-5|TRBV18
CASSRGNQETQYF
>TRBJ2-2|TRBV7-3
CASSLRGSGTGELFF
>TRBJ1-1|TRBV2
CASSGGGPEAFF
>TRBJ1-1|TRBV14
CASRAGLNTEAFF
>TRBJ2-5|TRBV7-9
CASSPRVGETQYF
>TRBJ1-1|TRBV4-1
CASSQAVQSPRLAEAFF
>TRBJ2-7|TRBV2
CASSPFYEQYF
>TRBJ1-5|TRBV5-8
CASSPGTGLGNQPQHF
>TRBJ2-3|TRBV28
CASTPPGRADTQYF
>TRBJ1-3|TRBV6-5
CASVALSGPGNTIYF
>TRBJ2-3|TRBV15
CATSRDQALRTDTQYF
>TRBJ1-2|TRBV5-6
CASSLGAAYYGYTF
>TRBJ2-1|TRBV29-1
CSVEGGLTDNEQFF
>TRBJ1-1|TRBV4-2
CASSQVGGAEAFF
>TRBJ1-5|TRBV2
CASSVDGNQPQHF
>TRBJ2-7|TRBV28
CASSSSMYMGFEQYF
>TRBJ1-1|TRBV9
CASSAADRAIEAFF
>TRBJ2-7|TRBV4-3
CASSQGRGPRYEQYF
>TRBJ1-5|TRBV7-2
CASSLAGTNNQPQHF
>TRBJ2-3|TRBV9
CASSPRLDPGTQYF